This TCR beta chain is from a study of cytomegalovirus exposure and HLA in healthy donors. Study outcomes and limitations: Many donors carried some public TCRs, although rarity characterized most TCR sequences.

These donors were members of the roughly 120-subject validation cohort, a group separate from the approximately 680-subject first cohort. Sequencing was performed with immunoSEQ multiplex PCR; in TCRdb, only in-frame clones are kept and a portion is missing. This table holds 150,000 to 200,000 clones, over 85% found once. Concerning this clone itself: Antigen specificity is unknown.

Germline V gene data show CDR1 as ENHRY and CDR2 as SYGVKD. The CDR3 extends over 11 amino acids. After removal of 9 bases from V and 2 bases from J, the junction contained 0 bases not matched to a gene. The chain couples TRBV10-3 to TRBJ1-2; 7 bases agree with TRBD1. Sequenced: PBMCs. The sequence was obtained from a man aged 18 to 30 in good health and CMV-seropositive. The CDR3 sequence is CAMGQNYGYTF. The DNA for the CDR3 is TGTGCCATGGGACAGAACTATGGCTACACCTTC.